One and the same sample provided the 20 T cell receptor beta chains below, sequenced in a study of shared clonotypes between healthy human individuals. Data came from immunoSEQ multiplex PCR; TCRdb stores just in-frame clones and leaves some out. The sample has roughly 640,000 clones; more than 95% are singletons. What was sequenced was naive CD4+ T cells sorted from blood. This sample's subset: CD45RA+ positively selected. Receptors were obtained from a woman in her twenties or thirties in good health.

The chain combines TRBV28 with TRBJ1-1; D is unclear. Trimming took 5 bases from V and 11 from J, leaving 18 bases between them. The CDR3 extends over 13 amino acids. The germline V gene encodes CDR1 MDHEN and CDR2 SYDVKM. The CDR3 sequence is CASSRETRLEAFF. The CDR3 nucleotides are TGTGCCAGCAGTCGAGAGACACGCCTTGAGGCTTTCTTT.

J is TRBJ2-1 and V is TRBV19, with TRBD2 matching over 10 bases. Unmatched junction bases numbered 3, after V lost 3 bases and J lost 10 bases. CDR1 LNHDA and CDR2 SQIVND come from the germline V gene (reference sequence). The CDR3 has 13 amino acids. The CDR3 sequence: CASSMTSGLEQFF. CDR3 DNA: TGTGCCAGTAGTATGACTAGCGGGCTGGAGCAGTTCTTC.

The chain recombines TRBV6-6 with TRBJ1-5, with TRBD1 matching over 7 bases. CDR3 length equals 14 residues. The J segment lost 6 bases and the V segment lost 4 bases, leaving 6 bases of the junction unmatched. The germline CDR1 and CDR2 sequences are MNHNY and SVGAGI (reference sequence). The chain's CDR3 is CASSFDRESQPQHF. The DNA of the CDR3 is TGTGCCAGCAGTTTTGACAGGGAGAGTCAGCCCCAGCATTTT.

This clone was recorded once. The chain links TRBV5-1 to TRBJ2-1; D might be TRBD1 (6 bases). Germline V gene sequence: CDR1 SGHRS, CDR2 YFSETQ. Trimming left V 4 bases short and J 4 bases short, with 15 bases between. The CDR3 runs to 15 residues. The CDR3 nucleotides read TGCGCCAGCAGCCAGGGGACGCAAAAGTACAATGAGCAGTTCTTC. Protein product: CASSQGTQKYNEQFF.

Worth noting for this clone: This CDR3 is missing its conserved last phenylalanine or tryptophan, likely due to a read error. Because the CDR3's place on the DNA is in doubt, the DNA is left out and the CDR3 is given as listed by TCRdb. The rearrangement uses TRBV21-1 and TRBJ1-1. TRBV21-1 is a known pseudogene. The CDR3 length is 9 residues, termini included. CDR3 protein: CASSKGGHV.

This chain uses TRBV10-1 with TRBJ2-1; the D gene is possibly TRBD2 (5 bases). There are 12 residues in the CDR3. Trimming shortened V by 4 bases and J by 9 bases, and 10 bases separated the two germline ends. Germline V gene lookup returns CDR1 WNHNN and CDR2 SYGVQD (reference sequence). The CDR3 DNA sequence: TGCGCCAGCAGTGGTGTGGCGGGTGAGCAGTTCTTC. Protein sequence: CASSGVAGEQFF.

The DNA of the CDR3 is TGCAGCGTTAGTGGCAGGCTGAACACTGAAGCTTTCTTT. Translation gives CSVSGRLNTEAFF. The chain is built from TRBV29-1 and TRBJ1-1, with no clear D. Germline assignment: CDR1 SQVTM and CDR2 ANQGSEA. Trimming cost V 5 bases and J 0 bases, with 10 bases left between them. The CDR3 consists of 13 residues. Full variable domain (missing parts from reference TRBV29-1 and TRBJ1-1): SAVISQKPSRDICQRGTSLTIQCQVDSQVTMMFWYRQQPGQSLTLIATANQGSEATYESGFVIDKFPISRPNLTFSTLTVSNMSPEDSSIYLCSVSGRLNTEAFFGQGTRLTVV.

J is TRBJ2-1 and V is TRBV6-5; 11 bases match TRBD2. The germline CDR1 and CDR2 sequences are MNHEY and SVGAGI. J lost 5 bases, V lost 2 bases, and 2 bases had no gene match. The CDR3 is 15 amino acids. The CDR3 DNA reads as TGTGCCAGCAGTTACGGGACTAGCGGAGACAATGAGCAGTTCTTC. It translates to CASSYGTSGDNEQFF.

The chain links TRBV27 to TRBJ1-1, with a possible D match to TRBD1 (6 bases). Trimming cost V 6 bases and J 1 base, with 12 bases left between them. This CDR3 is built from 14 residues. Germline V lookup: CDR1 MNHEY, CDR2 SMNVEV (reference sequence). The CDR3 bases are TGTGCCAGCAGCACCGTACAGGGGAACACTGAAGCTTTCTTT. Its translation: CASSTVQGNTEAFF.

The chain employs TRBV28 and TRBJ2-1; D may match TRBD1 or TRBD2 (6 bases each). Germline assignment: CDR1 MDHEN and CDR2 SYDVKM. The CDR3 runs 16 residues. The V end lost 6 bases, the J end lost 11 bases, and 26 bases lay between the germline ends. The CDR3 is CASSLTSTGTYRKQFF. DNA for the CDR3: TGTGCCAGCAGCTTAACCTCCACAGGGACTTACAGGAAGCAGTTCTTC.

V is TRBV11-2 and J is TRBJ1-1; no reliable D call. This CDR3 region has 13 residues. The germline V and J ends were trimmed by 3 bases and 0 bases, with 5 bases remaining between them. In germline, CDR1 is SGHAT, CDR2 FQNNGV. In DNA form, the CDR3 reads TGTGCCAGCAGCTTCCGACTGAACACTGAAGCTTTCTTT. Its translation: CASSFRLNTEAFF.

The chain links TRBV7-8 to TRBJ2-7; D uncertain. The germline gives CDR1 SGHVS, CDR2 FQNEAQ. The length of the CDR3 is 14 residues. The V and J ends lost 1 base and 0 bases respectively, with 7 bases between them. DNA of the CDR3: TGTGCCAGCAGCTTAGTTGCAGGCTCCTACGAGCAGTACTTC. This encodes CASSLVAGSYEQYF.

The chain employs TRBV5-4 and TRBJ2-5; D is uncertain. CDR3 size: 14 residues. Trimming stripped 1 base from V and 4 bases from J, with 11 bases between. Germline values: CDR1 SGHNT, CDR2 YYREEE (reference sequence). CDR3 sequence (DNA): TGTGCCAGCAGCTTGAGTATCGAGTCAGAGACCCAGTACTTC. Protein: CASSLSIESETQYF.

The chain has TRBV5-1 and TRBJ2-1, with TRBD2 identical over 7 bases. With V trimmed by 0 bases and J by 7 bases, 7 bases remained unmatched. Per the germline V gene, CDR1 is SGHRS and CDR2 is YFSETQ. This CDR3 contains 15 residues. The CDR3 loop reads CASSLGPGGGNEQFF. As DNA, the CDR3 is TGCGCCAGCAGCTTGGGGCCGGGAGGAGGTAATGAGCAGTTCTTC. Based on the CDR3 plus reference TRBV5-1 and TRBJ2-1, the full variable domain is KAGVTQTPRYLIKTRGQQVTLSCSPISGHRSVSWYQQTPGQGLQFLFEYFSETQRNKGNFPGRFSGRQFSNSRSEMNVSTLELGDSALYLCASSLGPGGGNEQFFGPGTRLTVL.

This chain connects TRBV6-1 to TRBJ1-5, with a possible D match to TRBD1 (5 bases). Per germline, CDR1 MNHNS and CDR2 SASEGT. This CDR3 contains 15 residues. V gave up 3 bases and J gave up 9 bases, with 18 bases separating them. The CDR3: CASSDIGTGVWPQHF. CDR3 in DNA: TGTGCCAGCAGTGATATTGGGACGGGAGTTTGGCCCCAGCATTTT.

This chain links TRBV27 with TRBJ2-7, with TRBD2 identical over 8 bases. Germline assignment: CDR1 MNHEY and CDR2 SMNVEV (reference sequence). The length of the CDR3 is 16 residues. J lost 3 bases, V lost 2 bases, and 9 bases had no gene match. CDR3 sequence reads: CASSLAGGARYYEQYF. The CDR3 bases are TGTGCCAGCAGTTTAGCGGGAGGAGCCCGCTACTACGAGCAGTACTTC.

The rearrangement links TRBV7-8 to TRBJ1-5, with 7 bases aligning to TRBD1. CDR3 length: 14 amino acids. Germline lookup yields CDR1 SGHVS and CDR2 FQNEAQ. J lost 6 bases, V lost 5 bases, and 7 bases had no gene match. The CDR3, as DNA: TGTGCCAGCAGCAAAACAGGGGACGGTCAGCCCCAGCATTTT. Translation: CASSKTGDGQPQHF.

The J gene is TRBJ2-2, the V gene TRBV7-2, with 11 bases that match TRBD2. CDR3 length: 16 amino acids. The germline CDR1 and CDR2 sequences are SGHTA and FQGNSA. J lost 4 bases, V lost 5 bases, and 6 bases had no gene match. The CDR3 DNA sequence: TGTGCCAGCAGCCTGACGACTAGCGGGACCACCGGGGAGCTGTTTTTT. Translating gives CASSLTTSGTTGELFF.

The chain is built from TRBV6-5 and TRBJ2-2; TRBD1 agrees at 10 bases. The CDR3 covers 15 residues. Germline CDR1 is MNHEY and CDR2 is SVGAGI. The junction had 6 bases not matched to a gene; V was cut back by 6 bases and J by 5 bases. CDR3 sequence reads: CASRMGTGETGELFF. The CDR3 DNA sequence: TGTGCCAGCAGGATGGGGACAGGGGAGACCGGGGAGCTGTTTTTT.

The gene calls are TRBV7-6 and TRBJ2-3; tentatively, D is TRBD2 (6 bases). The CDR3 has 15 amino acids. V lost 5 bases, J lost 1 base, and 13 bases lay in between. Germline V gene data show CDR1 as SGHVS and CDR2 as FNYEAQ. CDR3 nucleotide sequence: TGTGCCAGCAGCCCTCTAGCGCGGCGCACAGATACGCAGTATTTT. Its translation is CASSPLARRTDTQYF. The full variable domain, its missing parts supplied by reference TRBV7-6 and TRBJ2-3, is GAGVSQSPRYKVTKRGQDVALRCDPISGHVSLYWYRQALGQGPEFLTYFNYEAQQDKSGLPNDRFSAERPEGSISTLTIQRTEQRDSAMYRCASSPLARRTDTQYFGPGTRLTVL.